What follows are 7 T cell receptor beta chains derived from one specimen sequenced in a study of identical twins. A single record per CDR3 protein comes from TCRdb applying MiXCR to the 5' RACE reads. The data show a few hundred thousand distinct CDR3 sequences, with around 15% seen just once and around 0.4% held by the top ten. The same sample was also studied in work on yellow fever vaccine responses in identical twins.

Sample: CD4+ T cells sorted from blood. Receptors originate from a woman aged 18-29 years in good health.

This clonotype was detected a few times. J is TRBJ2-1 and V is TRBV29-1, with 11 bases matching TRBD2. V dropped 0 bases and J dropped 9; count of bases not matched to a gene: 1. CDR3 length: 13 residues. Germline CDR1 reads SQVTM; CDR2 reads ANQGSEA. The CDR3 loop reads CSVEEGLAGEQFF. Here the CDR3 DNA reads TGCAGCGTTGAAGAAGGACTAGCGGGTGAGCAGTTCTTC.

The V and J genes are TRBV24-1 and TRBJ1-1, with D tentatively TRBD1 (5 bases). The V end lost 5 bases, the J end lost 1 base, and 7 bases lay between the germline ends. Germline V gives CDR1 KGHDR, CDR2 SFDVKD. The CDR3 sequence is 13 residues long. In nucleotides, the CDR3 is TGTGCCACCAGTGTTCAGGGGAACACTGAAGCTTTCTTT. Amino acids: CATSVQGNTEAFF.

The J gene is TRBJ2-2, the V gene TRBV4-2, with 7 positions matching TRBD2. Germline V gives CDR1 LGHNA, CDR2 YNFKEQ. CDR3 length: 17 amino acids. The V and J ends lost 3 bases and 7 bases, in that order; junction bases with no gene match: 14. The CDR3 DNA is TGTGCCAGCAGCCACTACCTCGGGAGCGGGGAGGTCGGGGAGCTGTTTTTT. This translates into CASSHYLGSGEVGELFF.

In its sample, this clonotype was seen a few times. The V gene is TRBV15, the J gene TRBJ2-7, with 9 bases identical to TRBD2. The CDR3 runs to 19 residues. The V segment lost 6 bases and the J segment 6 bases; nucleotides outside the gene matches: 24. Germline CDR1 reads LNHNV; CDR2 reads YYDKDF (reference sequence). This CDR3 is CATSLRKSEAGGSRGEQYF. The DNA of the CDR3 is TGTGCCACCAGTCTTCGTAAGTCGGAAGCGGGAGGAAGTCGCGGCGAGCAGTACTTC.

The chain has TRBV19 and TRBJ2-1; D gene ambiguous. Germline V gene lookup returns CDR1 LNHDA and CDR2 SQIVND (reference sequence). Trimming removed 4 bases at V and 0 bases at J, with 4 bases between. The CDR3 runs 13 residues. The CDR3 protein is CASSRRSYNEQFF. The CDR3 DNA reads as TGTGCCAGTAGTAGACGCTCCTACAATGAGCAGTTCTTC.

This clonotype was seen only a few times. The genes are TRBV3-1 and TRBJ2-2; possibly TRBD2 for D (6 bases). Trimming removed 0 bases at V and 3 bases at J, with 11 bases between. This CDR3 has 16 amino acids. The V gene's germline CDR1 is LGHDT and CDR2 YNNKEL (reference sequence). The chain's CDR3 is CASSQDGGIHTGELFF. The DNA of the CDR3 is TGTGCCAGCAGCCAAGACGGAGGGATTCACACCGGGGAGCTGTTTTTT.

This clonotype was found a few times. The CDR3 coding sequence is TGTGCCTCTCGCGCGGCGGGTAGCACAGATACGCAGTATTTT. Encoded protein: CASRAAGSTDTQYF. The rearrangement uses TRBV10-3 and TRBJ2-3; a possible D gene is TRBD2 (5 bases). Trimming pared 11 bases from V and 0 bases from J, leaving 15 bases between. This CDR3 contains 14 residues. The germline gives CDR1 ENHRY, CDR2 SYGVKD.